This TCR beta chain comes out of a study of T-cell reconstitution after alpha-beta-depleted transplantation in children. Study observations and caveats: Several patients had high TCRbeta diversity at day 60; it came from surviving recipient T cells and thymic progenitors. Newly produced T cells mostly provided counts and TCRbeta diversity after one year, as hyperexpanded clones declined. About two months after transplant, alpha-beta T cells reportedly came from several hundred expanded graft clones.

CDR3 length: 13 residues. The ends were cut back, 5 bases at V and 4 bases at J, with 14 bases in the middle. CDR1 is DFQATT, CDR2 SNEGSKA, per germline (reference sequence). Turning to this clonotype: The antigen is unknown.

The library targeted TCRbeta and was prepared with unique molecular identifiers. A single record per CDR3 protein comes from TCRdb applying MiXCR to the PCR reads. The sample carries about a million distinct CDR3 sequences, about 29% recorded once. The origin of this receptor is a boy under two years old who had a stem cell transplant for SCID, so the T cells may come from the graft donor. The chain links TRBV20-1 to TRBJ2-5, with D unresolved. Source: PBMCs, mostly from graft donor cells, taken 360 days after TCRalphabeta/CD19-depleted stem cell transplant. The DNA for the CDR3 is TGCAGTGCTCTGTCGGGTGCCCTAGAGACCCAGTACTTC. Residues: CSALSGALETQYF.